This T cell receptor (beta chain) was sequenced for a study of blood T cell repertoires in COVID-19. At the level of the study: T cells, B-cell-depleted T cells, or PBMCs supplied cDNA or gDNA.

This clone was picked up many times. The protocol was immunoSEQ multiplex PCR, while the TCRdb copy is restricted to in-frame clones and leaves out a portion. The table shows approximately 170,000 clones, with roughly 90% occurring only once. Trimming took off 0 bases at V and 3 bases at J, with 3 bases between the two ends. Per germline, CDR1 GTSNPN and CDR2 SVGIG (reference sequence). The length of the CDR3 is 11 residues. In Seattle, patients joined the study during active infection and were tracked longitudinally. The sample was peripheral blood. V gene TRBV30 combines with J gene TRBJ2-7; D ambiguous. This sequence originates from a woman aged 55-70 years with COVID-19, enrolled during active disease. The CDR3 nucleotides are TGTGCCTGGAGTGTTATCTACGAGCAGTACTTC. The encoded protein is CAWSVIYEQYF.